These 4 T cell receptor beta chains came from one sample sequenced in a study of blood T cells in healthy people across ages. The authors ran a second PCR of about 6 to 11 cycles using a sample-barcoded 5' primer and a J-beta primer mix. TCRdb recomputed calls from the 5' RACE reads with MiXCR, one row per CDR3 protein. In the table there are around 1,700,000 distinct CDR3 sequences, about 30% of which are singletons. The specimen sequenced was blood. The receptors come from a woman aged 30 to 39 in good health.

The table lists this clonotype with a few counts. The CDR3 loop is CASSETGDLNEQFF. DNA of the CDR3: TGTGCCAGCAGCGAGACAGGGGACCTAAATGAGCAGTTCTTC. The chain recombines TRBV9 with TRBJ2-1, with 8 bases fitting TRBD1. The V and J ends lost 3 bases and 7 bases, in that order; junction bases with no gene match: 6. This CDR3 region has 14 residues. Germline CDR1 and CDR2: SGDLS and YYNGEE.

This clonotype turned up a few times. One junction end does not reproduce the germline sequence, and a read error may be involved. The chain uses TRBV3-1 and TRBJ2-3; 7 bases are shared with TRBD2. CDR1 and CDR2 from the germline V gene are LGHDT and YNNKEL (reference sequence). This CDR3 spans 16 amino acids. The CDR3 spells CASSQDGGSISDTQYF. CDR3 sequence (DNA): TGTGCCAGCAGCCAAGATGGCGGGAGTATTTCAGATACACAGTATTTT.

This clonotype was recorded at least ten times. The rearrangement joins TRBV12-3 or TRBV12-4 to TRBJ2-1, with no clear D. Trimming removed 3 bases from V and 4 bases from J, with 7 bases in between. The CDR3 sequence is 13 residues long. The CDR3 DNA reads TGTGCCAGCAGTTTCCTGGGGTACAATGAGCAGTTCTTC. It specifies CASSFLGYNEQFF.

This clonotype came up a few times. V is TRBV5-1 and J is TRBJ1-2; D is undetermined. Germline V gene data show CDR1 as SGHRS and CDR2 as YFSETQ. This CDR3 is 14 amino acids long. The V end was cut by 1 base, the J end by 2 bases, with 9 bases between. Here the CDR3 reads CASSLFVGNYGYTF. Written as DNA, the CDR3 is TGCGCCAGCAGCTTGTTCGTGGGGAACTATGGCTACACCTTC.